This TCR beta chain was identified in a study of blood T cell repertoires in COVID-19. Study background: The study drew acute and convalescent COVID-19 samples from the United States, Italy and Spain. Nucleic acid was either cDNA or gDNA, and it came from T cells, B-cell-depleted T cells, or PBMCs.

The CDR3 contains 11 residues. The germline gives CDR1 SGHDT, CDR2 YYEEEE. With 6 bases removed from V and 8 bases from J, the gap between germline ends came to 11 bases. Per the original data handling: Estimation of nucleated cell counts was performed using reference gene primer amplification. Only in-frame clones appear in the TCRdb table, and some are missing; sequencing was by immunoSEQ multiplex PCR. V and J calls and clone size come straight from that table; D and trimming were deduced from the DNA. The data show some 120,000 clones, roughly 90% seen once. The specimen sequenced was peripheral blood. The TCR comes from a woman older than 75 with acute or convalescent COVID-19. The chain combines TRBV5-6 with TRBJ1-2; D uncertain. CDR3 region: CASTSAGGYTF. In nucleotides, the CDR3 is TGTGCCAGCACAAGCGCGGGGGGCTACACCTTC.